This T cell receptor beta chain appears in the sequencing data of a study of T cell responses to AZD1222 COVID-19 vaccine (dated by TCRdb to the early 2020s). The study in broad terms: AZD1222 recipients with second doses at about 4 weeks or about 12 weeks were pooled, because spike-specific TCR depth and breadth did not differ between schedules. Trial participants were enrolled by age into 18-55, 56-69 and 70-plus year subgroups, with about 150, 28 and 57 TCR-sequenced participants respectively. A total of 233 trial participants underwent TCR sequencing, of whom approximately 210 received two doses of AZD1222 and roughly 25 received two doses of the MenACWY control vaccine.

V gives up 0 bases and J gives up 3 bases, and the segment between their germline ends measures 7 bases. The cysteine opens and the phenylalanine closes a CDR3 of 14 amino acids. Only the CDR3 DNA stays, 42 bases, in frame from base 1. Via the germline V gene, CDR1 is SGHDT and CDR2 YYEEEE. On the study overall, not on this receptor specifically: Nearly half of unique spike-specific TCRs reportedly recognized epitopes outside regions mutated in the B.1.351 and B.1.1.7 variants. Participants were mostly white British and included more females than males, and it was suggested by the authors that clonal diversity may have been underestimated. A significant rise in spike-specific TCR breadth and depth was observed after two AZD1222 doses relative to day 0 and relative to MenACWY recipients. The vaccine-associated CD4 TCRs covered the entire spike protein, and the dominant responses fell in regions 160-218 and 743-854. Conclusions about previously exposed vaccinees are limited, since just six AZD1222 recipients were seropositive for SARS-CoV-2 at baseline. Because no samples from the day 14 peak response were available, repertoires could be characterized only after the peak T cell response. In the small 56-69-year group, the increase in depth fell short of significance, most likely because of low power.

This clone showed up just once. Its antigen remains undetermined. It has no much larger one-base neighbor in the sample; base qualities were not kept. The CDR3 regions of human TCRbeta chains were analyzed by immunosequencing. For the original study's pipeline: Repertoire TCRs were matched against a reference library of SARS-CoV-2-specific TCRs generated with the MIRA antigen-specificity platform. Breadth meant the fraction of unique TCRs that were SARS-CoV-2-associated, whereas depth meant the fraction of total T cells that were SARS-CoV-2-associated. Each spike-specific TCR was assigned to its reactive spike region and to a CD4 or CD8 class using the MIRA data. Log10-transformed breadth and depth values were compared by one-way ANOVA with Sidak's multiple comparisons tests. As stored in TCRdb, this immuneACCESS dataset retains in-frame rearrangements with V and J assigned. A fraction of the clones does not appear; measured against another copy, unresolved V genes explain less than half of the discrepancy, and the remainder lacks a known reason. That table furnishes V, J and clone size, whereas the DNA furnished D and trimming. The sample data list more than 110,000 clones, and about 92% of these were observed just once. Over 7.5% of the sample is in the top ten clones.

According to the study, the label for this sample's time point signals: baseline before first vaccination. The vaccinee samples were drawn from two UK trials, COV001 and COV002, one of which was a single-blind randomized controlled phase 2/3 trial testing AZD1222 (ChAdOx1 nCoV-19) in healthy adults. For TCRbeta chain sequencing, PBMC samples from trial participants were taken at day 0 and at day 28 after the second dose. Sequenced here: peripheral blood, sampled on day 0 of AZD1222 vaccination. The rearrangement combines TRBV5-6 with TRBJ1-5; confidence is insufficient to name the D gene. The TCR originated in an adult in good health. The nucleotide sequence reads as follows: TGTGCCAGCAGCTTGGGGCCTTCCAATCAGCCCCAGCATTTT. It is translated as CASSLGPSNQPQHF.